These 10 T cell receptor beta chains came from one sample sequenced in a study of beta chain features in type 1 diabetes. The investigators reverse transcribed all of the isolated RNA, so they sequenced expressed TCRB transcripts. Here immunoSEQ multiplex PCR was the method, and the copy in TCRdb shows in-frame clones only, minus some. In the table there are 500,000 to 700,000 clones, roughly 16% of which are singletons. The sequenced material came from naive CD4+ T cells from blood. The receptors were gathered from a man between 18 and 35 years old in good health.

This clone was counted a few times. The chain combines TRBV7-9 with TRBJ1-1; D unclear. The germline gives CDR1 SEHNR, CDR2 FQNEAQ (reference sequence). The CDR3 loop spans 13 amino acids. Trimming shortened V by 5 bases and J by 5 bases, and 12 bases separated the two germline ends. The CDR3 DNA reads as TGTGCCAGCAGCGGTCAGGCGGGAACTGAAGCTTTCTTT. Translated: CASSGQAGTEAFF.

The V gene is TRBV5-1, the J gene TRBJ2-3, with 14 nucleotides matching TRBD2. The CDR3 is 16 amino acids. The J segment lost 1 base and the V segment lost 5 bases, leaving 3 bases of the junction unmatched. Germline lookup yields CDR1 SGHRS and CDR2 YFSETQ. CDR3 region: CASRTSGRAGTDTQYF. The DNA of the CDR3 is TGCGCCAGCAGGACTAGCGGGAGGGCCGGCACAGATACGCAGTATTTT.

The chain has TRBV9 and TRBJ1-1; D possibly corresponds to TRBD1 (6 bases). V was trimmed by 0 bases and J by 2 bases, leaving 11 bases between them. Germline V CDR1 and CDR2: SGDLS, YYNGEE. The CDR3 runs 15 residues. The CDR3 sequence: CASSVAVDRNTEAFF. The CDR3 nucleotides are TGTGCCAGCAGCGTAGCTGTGGACAGAAACACTGAAGCTTTCTTT. Full variable domain (outside the CDR3, taken from reference TRBV9 and TRBJ1-1): DSGVTQTPKHLITATGQRVTLRCSPRSGDLSVYWYQQSLDQGLQFLIQYYNGEERAKGNILERFSAQQFPDLHSELNLSSLELGDSALYFCASSVAVDRNTEAFFGQGTRLTVV.

In its sample, this clone was seen a few times. Other nucleotide sequences in the sample specify the same CDR3. V usage is TRBV18 and J usage is TRBJ2-5; no clear D. CDR1 is KGHSH, CDR2 LQKENI, per germline. V lost 1 base to trimming and J lost 2 bases, with 5 bases between them. CDR3 length: 13 residues. The CDR3 is CASSPLLQETQYF. CDR3 sequence (DNA): TGTGCCAGCTCACCACTACTGCAAGAGACCCAGTACTTC.

This clone was picked up a small number of times. The rearrangement joins TRBV4-1 to TRBJ2-4, with 8 positions matching TRBD1. The CDR3 consists of 16 residues. V shed 1 base, J shed 12 bases, and the junction held 14 bases outside the gene matches. Germline V CDR1 and CDR2: MGHRA, YSYEKL. The CDR3 reads CASSQAARGRQQDQYF. The CDR3 DNA sequence: TGCGCCAGCAGCCAAGCCGCCAGGGGGCGGCAGCAGGATCAGTACTTC.

The chain carries TRBV5-6 and TRBJ2-1; D may be TRBD1 (6 bases). CDR3 length: 16 residues. Per germline, CDR1 SGHDT and CDR2 YYEEEE. The ends were cut back, 6 bases at V and 3 bases at J, with 19 bases in the middle. CDR3 residues: CASTPGHRTFYNEQFF. The CDR3, as DNA: TGTGCCAGCACCCCGGGACATCGGACTTTCTACAATGAGCAGTTCTTC.

This clone was seen a handful of times. The V call is TRBV4-3, the J call TRBJ1-2; possible D gene TRBD1, 6 bases. The V gene lost 1 base and the J gene lost 4 bases, with 16 bases spanning the gap. Germline CDR1 reads LGHNA; CDR2 reads YSLEER. The CDR3 is made up of 16 amino acids. CDR3 in amino acids: CASSQVGQGRIYGYTF. In nucleotides, the CDR3 is TGCGCCAGCAGCCAAGTCGGTCAGGGGAGAATCTATGGCTACACCTTC.

Concerning this clone itself: Other DNA sequences from this sample encode an identical CDR3 as well. The genes are TRBV7-2 and TRBJ2-7, with D unresolved. Germline CDR1 reads SGHTA; CDR2 reads FQGNSA. This CDR3 contains 14 residues. V lost 1 base and J 2 bases, leaving 9 bases between the germline ends. In DNA, the CDR3 is TGTGCCAGCAGCTTAGAGGCCGGACCCTACGAGCAGTACTTC. Translating it yields CASSLEAGPYEQYF.

This clone has at least ten counts. Other DNA sequences within the sample encode an identical CDR3. The V gene is TRBV18, the J gene TRBJ2-7; tentatively, D is TRBD1 (6 bases). This CDR3 region has 12 residues. Germline CDR1 is KGHSH and CDR2 is LQKENI. V lost 3 bases and J 5 bases, leaving 8 bases between the germline ends. For the CDR3, the DNA is TGTGCCAGCTCACCGGCAGGGGACGAGCAGTACTTC. It encodes CASSPAGDEQYF.

In this sample, this clone turned up a few times. The J gene is TRBJ2-7, the V gene TRBV2; a weak D match, TRBD1 (5 bases). CDR1 is SNHLY and CDR2 is FYNNEI in the germline V gene. This CDR3 is built from 19 residues. V dropped 7 bases and J dropped 3 bases, with 31 bases sitting between them. CDR3: CASKIAPAILRAVDYEQYF. The CDR3 coding sequence is TGTGCCAGCAAGATAGCCCCAGCCATTCTCAGGGCCGTGGACTACGAGCAGTACTTC.